The entry below describes one TCR beta chain. The CDR3 covers 13 residues. Losses at the gene ends were 3 bases for V and 4 bases for J; bases not matched to a gene: 3. The germline gives CDR1 SGHTA, CDR2 FQGNSA. The sample belongs to a study of blood T cell repertoires in COVID-19. About the study: Spain, Italy and the United States supplied samples that represented acute and convalescent COVID-19. Nucleic acid was either cDNA or gDNA, and it came from T cells, B-cell-depleted T cells, or PBMCs.

Per the original methods: Nucleated cell counts were estimated from reference gene primer amplification. Assay: immunoSEQ multiplex PCR; the TCRdb copy retains only in-frame clones and omits some. V, J and clone size are those of that table, while D and trimming were read from the DNA. The sample lists about 160,000 clones; 70% to 90% were seen once. The sequenced material came from peripheral blood. This sequence joins TRBV7-2 and TRBJ2-7; 7 bases agree with TRBD1. This TCR was recovered from a man in his 70s with acute or convalescent COVID-19. The CDR3 region has the DNA TGTGCCAGCAGCTTCTACAGGGGTTACGAGCAGTACTTC. Protein product: CASSFYRGYEQYF.